This T cell receptor (beta chain) came from a study of cytomegalovirus exposure and HLA in healthy donors. On the study more broadly: The roughly 120 validation repertoires, a later analysis reported, used the same platform as the approximately 630 first-cohort repertoires.

These donors were members of the approximately 110-subject validation cohort, a group separate from the approximately 700-subject first cohort. Profiling relied on immunoSEQ multiplex PCR, and the TCRdb table lists in-frame clones only, not all of them. The profile covers around 60,000 clones, with roughly 94% appearing a single time and around 1.4% taken by the ten largest. For this clone: Antigen specificity is unknown.

The junction had 4 bases not matched to a gene; V was cut back by 6 bases and J by 0 bases. The CDR3 has 16 amino acids. The germline CDR1 and CDR2 sequences are MDHEN and SYDVKM. Notes on the study in general: According to reports, the classifier identified cytomegalovirus status with high specificity and sensitivity. Rarity marked most TCR sequences, yet some public TCRs occurred in many donors.

The sequencing input was PBMCs. The chain uses TRBV28 and TRBJ2-3; the match to TRBD2 covers 12 bases. The sequence derives from a woman aged 18-35 years in good health and CMV-seronegative. The CDR3 DNA is TGTGCCAGCAGCCCCGGGACTAGCGGGAGCACAGATACGCAGTATTTT. Translation: CASSPGTSGSTDTQYF.